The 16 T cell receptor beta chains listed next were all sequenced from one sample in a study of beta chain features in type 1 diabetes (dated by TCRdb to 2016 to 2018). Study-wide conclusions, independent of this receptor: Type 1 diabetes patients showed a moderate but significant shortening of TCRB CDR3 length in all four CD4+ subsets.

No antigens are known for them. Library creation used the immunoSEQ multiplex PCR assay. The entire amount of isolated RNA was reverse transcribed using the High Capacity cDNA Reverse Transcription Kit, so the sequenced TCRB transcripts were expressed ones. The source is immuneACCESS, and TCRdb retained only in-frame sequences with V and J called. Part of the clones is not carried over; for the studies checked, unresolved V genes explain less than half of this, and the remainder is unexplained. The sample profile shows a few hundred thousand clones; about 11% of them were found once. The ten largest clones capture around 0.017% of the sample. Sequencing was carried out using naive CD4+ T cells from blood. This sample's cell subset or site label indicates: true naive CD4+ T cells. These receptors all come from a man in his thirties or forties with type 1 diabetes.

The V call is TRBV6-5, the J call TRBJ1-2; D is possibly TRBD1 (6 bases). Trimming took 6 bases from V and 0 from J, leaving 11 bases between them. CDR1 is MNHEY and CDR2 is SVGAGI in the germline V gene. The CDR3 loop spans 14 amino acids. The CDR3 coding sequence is TGTGCCAGCAGCCAGGGGCCCGCTAACTATGGCTACACCTTC. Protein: CASSQGPANYGYTF.

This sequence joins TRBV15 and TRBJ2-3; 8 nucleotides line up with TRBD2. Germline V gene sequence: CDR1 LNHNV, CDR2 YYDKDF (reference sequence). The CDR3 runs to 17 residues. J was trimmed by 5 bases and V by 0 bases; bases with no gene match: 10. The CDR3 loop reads CATSRDLPGLVVDTQYF. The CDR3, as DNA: TGTGCCACCAGCAGAGATCTGCCGGGACTAGTTGTAGATACGCAGTATTTT.

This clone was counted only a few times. The CDR3 reads CASSEYRVNYGYTF. The DNA for the CDR3 is TGTGCCAGCAGCGAATACCGGGTTAACTATGGCTACACCTTC. The genes are TRBV9 and TRBJ1-2, with D hard to call. The CDR3 has 14 residues. Looked up from germline, CDR1 is SGDLS and CDR2 is YYNGEE. Trimming shortened V by 3 bases and J by 1 base, and 10 bases separated the two germline ends.

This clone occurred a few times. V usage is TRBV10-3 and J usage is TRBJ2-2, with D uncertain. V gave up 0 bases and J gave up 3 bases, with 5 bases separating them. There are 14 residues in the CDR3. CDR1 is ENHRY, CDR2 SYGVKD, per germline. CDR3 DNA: TGTGCCATCAGTGAGTCCGAGGACACCGGGGAGCTGTTTTTT. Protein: CAISESEDTGELFF.

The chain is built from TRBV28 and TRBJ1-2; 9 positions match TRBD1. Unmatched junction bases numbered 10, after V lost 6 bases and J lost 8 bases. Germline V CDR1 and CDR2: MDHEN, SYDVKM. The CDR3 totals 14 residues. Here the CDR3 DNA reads TGTGCCAGCAGCACACCGGGACAGGGAAGAGGCTACACCTTC. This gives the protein CASSTPGQGRGYTF.

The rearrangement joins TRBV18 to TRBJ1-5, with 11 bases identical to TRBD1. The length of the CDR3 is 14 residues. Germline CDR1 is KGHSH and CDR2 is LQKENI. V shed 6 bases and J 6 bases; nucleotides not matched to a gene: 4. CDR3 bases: TGTGCCAGCTCCTCGGACAGGGGGCGTCAGCCCCAGCATTTT. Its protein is CASSSDRGRQPQHF.

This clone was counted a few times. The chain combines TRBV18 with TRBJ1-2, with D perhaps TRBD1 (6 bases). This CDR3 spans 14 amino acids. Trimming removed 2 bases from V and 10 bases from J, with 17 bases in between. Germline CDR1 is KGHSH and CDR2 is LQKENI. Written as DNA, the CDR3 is TGTGCCAGCTCACCAATTGGGACGGGACAAGACTACACCTTC. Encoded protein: CASSPIGTGQDYTF.

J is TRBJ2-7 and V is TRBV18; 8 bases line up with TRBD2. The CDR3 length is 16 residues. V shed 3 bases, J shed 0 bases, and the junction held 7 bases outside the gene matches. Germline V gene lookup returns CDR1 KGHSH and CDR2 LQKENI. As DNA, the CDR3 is TGTGCCAGCTCACCCCCTAATAGCGGGGACTCCTACGAGCAGTACTTC. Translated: CASSPPNSGDSYEQYF.

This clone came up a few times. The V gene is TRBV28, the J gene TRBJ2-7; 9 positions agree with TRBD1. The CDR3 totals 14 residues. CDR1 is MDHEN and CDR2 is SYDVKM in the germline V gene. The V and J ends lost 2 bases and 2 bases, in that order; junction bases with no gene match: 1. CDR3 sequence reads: CASSLGDRAYEQYF. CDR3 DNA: TGTGCCAGCAGTTTAGGGGACAGGGCCTACGAGCAGTACTTC.

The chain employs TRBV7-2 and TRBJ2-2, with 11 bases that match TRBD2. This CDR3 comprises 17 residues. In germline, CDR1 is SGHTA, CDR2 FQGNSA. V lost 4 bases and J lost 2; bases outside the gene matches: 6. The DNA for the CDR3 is TGTGCCAGCAGCTCGGGACTAGCGGAAGGAAACACCGGGGAGCTGTTTTTT. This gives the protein CASSSGLAEGNTGELFF. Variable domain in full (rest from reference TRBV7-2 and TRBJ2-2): GAGVSQSPSNKVTEKGKDVELRCDPISGHTALYWYRQSLGQGLEFLIYFQGNSAPDKSGLPSDRFSAERTGGSVSTLTIQRTQQEDSAVYLCASSSGLAEGNTGELFFGEGSRLTVL.

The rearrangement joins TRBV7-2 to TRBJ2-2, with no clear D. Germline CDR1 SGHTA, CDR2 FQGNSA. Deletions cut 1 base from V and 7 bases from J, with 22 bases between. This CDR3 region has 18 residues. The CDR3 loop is CASSLEALIGQVYGELFF. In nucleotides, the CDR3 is TGTGCCAGCAGCTTAGAGGCTCTCATTGGCCAGGTGTACGGGGAGCTGTTTTTT.

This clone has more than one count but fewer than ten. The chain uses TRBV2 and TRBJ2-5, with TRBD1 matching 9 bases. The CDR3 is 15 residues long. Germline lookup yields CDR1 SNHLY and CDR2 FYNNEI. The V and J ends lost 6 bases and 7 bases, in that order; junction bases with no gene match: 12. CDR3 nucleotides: TGTGCCAGCAGCTCCGGGACAGGGAGTCGGGGGACCCAGTACTTC. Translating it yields CASSSGTGSRGTQYF.

The DNA for the CDR3 is TGTGCCAGCAGCCAAGATTATTATGAAAAACTGTTTTTT. It specifies CASSQDYYEKLFF. The chain is built from TRBV14 and TRBJ1-4, with no clear D. The V gene's germline CDR1 is SGHDN and CDR2 FVKESK. This CDR3 spans 13 amino acids. The V end lost 0 bases, the J end lost 6 bases, and 5 bases lay between the germline ends. The variable domain in full, completed from reference TRBV14 and TRBJ1-4, reads EAGVTQFPSHSVIEKGQTVTLRCDPISGHDNLYWYRRVMGKEIKFLLHFVKESKQDESGMPNNRFLAERTGGTYSTLKVQPAELEDSGVYFCASSQDYYEKLFFGSGTQLSVL.

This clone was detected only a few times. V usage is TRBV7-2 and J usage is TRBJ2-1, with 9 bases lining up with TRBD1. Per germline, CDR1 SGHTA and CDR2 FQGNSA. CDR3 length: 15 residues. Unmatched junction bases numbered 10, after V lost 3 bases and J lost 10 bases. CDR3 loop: CASSFEPQGAGEQFF. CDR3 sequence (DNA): TGTGCCAGCAGCTTCGAACCACAGGGGGCAGGCGAGCAGTTCTTC.

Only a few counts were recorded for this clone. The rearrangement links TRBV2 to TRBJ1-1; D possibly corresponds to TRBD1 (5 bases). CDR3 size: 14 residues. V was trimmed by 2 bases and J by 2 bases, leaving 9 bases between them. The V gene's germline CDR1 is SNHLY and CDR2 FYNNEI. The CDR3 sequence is CASSEFRVNTEAFF. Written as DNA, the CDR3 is TGTGCCAGCAGTGAATTCAGGGTAAACACTGAAGCTTTCTTT.

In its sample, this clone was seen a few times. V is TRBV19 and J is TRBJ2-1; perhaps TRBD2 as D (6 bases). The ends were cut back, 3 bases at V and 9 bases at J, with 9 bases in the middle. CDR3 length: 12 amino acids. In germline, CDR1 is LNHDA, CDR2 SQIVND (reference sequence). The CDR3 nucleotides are TGTGCCAGTAGTATTGGAGGGGCTGAGCAGTTCTTC. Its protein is CASSIGGAEQFF.